This TCR beta chain appears in the sequencing data of a study of T cells expressing NK-cell markers. Overall study: It was sorted CD3+CD56-NKG2C+, CD3+CD56+NKG2C- and CD3+CD56+NKG2C+ T cells that provided the TCR beta repertoires. Just one sequenced donor of eight was HCMV-seronegative, while seven were seropositive.

Study findings and constraints: In four donors, dominant clonotypes made up about 28.3-65% of CD3+CD56-NKG2C+ cells.

On this clonotype itself: The antigen is unknown.

Synthesis of TCR beta cDNA relied on 5'RACE template switching carrying UMIs. From its re-call of the 5' RACE reads, TCRdb lists each CDR3 protein once, without DNA. This sample contains about 260,000 distinct CDR3 sequences. The clonotype was recovered from a man aged 18-30 years in good health. The sample consisted of blood T cells: a sorted CD56 or NKG2C T cell subset, CD4+ or CD8+ T cells, or bulk PBMC T cells (not recorded which).

Here the CDR3 reads CASSAGTSKYNEQFF. This chain links TRBV6-2 or TRBV6-3 with TRBJ2-1; TCRdb's assignment of TRBD2 cannot be checked, as there is no DNA. The CDR3 extends over 15 amino acids. Germline loops: CDR1 MNHEY, CDR2 SVGEGT.